One sample yielded the 3 T cell receptor beta chains listed below, sequenced in a study of blood T cell repertoires in COVID-19. Some clones are missing from TCRdb's copy, which holds only in-frame ones; the method was immunoSEQ multiplex PCR. The sample shows some 300,000 clones, approximately 89% of them seen only once. Sequencing input: PBMCs or T cells enriched from blood (not recorded which). These receptors all come from a woman aged 40 to 50 who had recovered from COVID-19.

The chain uses TRBV5-5 and TRBJ2-7; possible D gene TRBD2, 5 bases. V lost 4 bases and J 3 bases, leaving 11 bases between the germline ends. The CDR3 loop spans 13 amino acids. CDR1 is SGHKS, CDR2 YYEKEE, per germline (reference sequence). This chain's CDR3 is CASSTSGDYEQYF. DNA of the CDR3: TGTGCCAGCAGCACTAGTGGGGACTACGAGCAGTACTTC.

This chain links TRBV28 with TRBJ1-2, with a possible D match to TRBD1 (6 bases). The germline V and J ends were trimmed by 7 bases and 5 bases, with 11 bases remaining between them. Per germline, CDR1 MDHEN and CDR2 SYDVKM. The CDR3 length is 12 residues. CDR3 protein: CASIDRLYGYTF. In DNA form, the CDR3 reads TGTGCCAGCATCGACAGGTTGTATGGCTACACCTTC.

V gene TRBV19 combines with J gene TRBJ1-5; D is unresolved. CDR1 and CDR2 (germline): LNHDA, SQIVND (reference sequence). The CDR3 is 13 residues long. V lost 5 bases and J lost 4, with 9 bases in between. The DNA of the CDR3 is TGTGCCAGTAGTCCAGGACTAAATCAGCCCCAGCATTTT. Translating it yields CASSPGLNQPQHF.